This entry describes one T cell receptor (beta chain). The antigen remains unidentified. This entry comes from a study of CD8+ T cells in alopecia areata. Study-level information: Tofacitinib administration to treated patients was oral, at 5 to 10 mg twice daily. Patients given treatment had severity scored by the percentage of scalp area affected.

There are 13 residues in the CDR3. V gave up 3 bases and J gave up 8 bases, with 13 bases separating them. The germline V gene encodes CDR1 SEHNR and CDR2 FQNEAQ (reference sequence). Treatment described: oral pan-JAK inhibitor, 5-10 mg twice daily. Alopecia areata patients provided lesional scalp punch biopsies and peripheral blood. RNA, once extracted, was reverse transcribed into cDNA for use as the sequencing template. The table came from immunoSEQ multiplex PCR; TCRdb's copy has only in-frame clones and leaves some out. The data show about 190,000 clones, approximately 56% seen once. Study-wide findings and caveats: Alphabeta T cells residing in normal skin are also sequenced in scalp samples.

The TCR originated in a human donor with alopecia areata. J is TRBJ1-2 and V is TRBV7-9; D gene ambiguous. This sample comprised CD4+ T cells sorted from blood, obtained at week 4, from a patient treated with tofacitinib. CDR3: CASSLGGAGGYTF. The CDR3 DNA sequence: TGTGCCAGCAGCTTGGGCGGAGCCGGGGGCTACACCTTC.